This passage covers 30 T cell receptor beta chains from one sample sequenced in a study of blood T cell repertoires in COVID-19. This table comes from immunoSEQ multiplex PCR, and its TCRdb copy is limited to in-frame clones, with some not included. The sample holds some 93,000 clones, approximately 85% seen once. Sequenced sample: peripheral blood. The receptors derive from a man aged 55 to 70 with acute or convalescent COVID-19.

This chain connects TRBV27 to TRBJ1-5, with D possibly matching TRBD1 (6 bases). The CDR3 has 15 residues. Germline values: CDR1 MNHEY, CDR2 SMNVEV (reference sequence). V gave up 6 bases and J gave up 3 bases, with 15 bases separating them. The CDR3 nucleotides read TGTGCCAGCAGAACCGCAACAGGGAACAATCAGCCCCAGCATTTT. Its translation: CASRTATGNNQPQHF.

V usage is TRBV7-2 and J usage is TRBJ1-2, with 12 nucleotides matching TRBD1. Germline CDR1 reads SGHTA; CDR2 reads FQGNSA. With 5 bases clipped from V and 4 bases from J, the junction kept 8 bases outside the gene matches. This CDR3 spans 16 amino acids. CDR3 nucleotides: TGTGCCAGCAGCCAGGGACAGGGGGCTTTAAGCTATGGCTACACCTTC. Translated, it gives CASSQGQGALSYGYTF.

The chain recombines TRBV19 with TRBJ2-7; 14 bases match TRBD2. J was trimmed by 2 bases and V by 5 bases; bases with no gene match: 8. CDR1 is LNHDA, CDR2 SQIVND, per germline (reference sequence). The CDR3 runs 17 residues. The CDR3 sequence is CASSSGLAGGTPYEQYF. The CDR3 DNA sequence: TGTGCCAGTAGTTCTGGACTAGCGGGAGGTACACCCTACGAGCAGTACTTC.

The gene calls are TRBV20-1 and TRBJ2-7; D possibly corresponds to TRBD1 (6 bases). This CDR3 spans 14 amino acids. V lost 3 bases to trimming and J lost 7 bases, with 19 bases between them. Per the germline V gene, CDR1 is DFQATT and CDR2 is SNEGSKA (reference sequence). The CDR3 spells CSASLLGQSREQYF. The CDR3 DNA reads TGCAGTGCTAGTCTCCTTGGACAGTCTCGGGAGCAGTACTTC.

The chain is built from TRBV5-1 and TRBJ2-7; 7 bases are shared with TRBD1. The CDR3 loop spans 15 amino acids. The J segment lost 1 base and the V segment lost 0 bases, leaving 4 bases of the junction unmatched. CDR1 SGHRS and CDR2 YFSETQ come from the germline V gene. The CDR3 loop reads CASSLGTGSSYEQYF. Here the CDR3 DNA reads TGCGCCAGCAGCTTGGGGACAGGCTCATCCTACGAGCAGTACTTC.

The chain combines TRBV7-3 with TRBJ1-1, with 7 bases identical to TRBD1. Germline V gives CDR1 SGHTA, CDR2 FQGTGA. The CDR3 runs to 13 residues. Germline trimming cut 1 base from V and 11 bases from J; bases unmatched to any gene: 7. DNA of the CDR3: TGTGCCAGCAGCTTAAGACAGGGTGGGGCGGCTTTCTTT. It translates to CASSLRQGGAAFF.

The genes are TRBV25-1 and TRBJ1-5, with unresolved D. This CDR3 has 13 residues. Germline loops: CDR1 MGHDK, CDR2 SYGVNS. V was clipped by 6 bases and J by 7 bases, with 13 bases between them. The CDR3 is CASSNGRDQPQHF. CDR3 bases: TGTGCCAGCAGCAATGGGCGTGACCAGCCCCAGCATTTT.

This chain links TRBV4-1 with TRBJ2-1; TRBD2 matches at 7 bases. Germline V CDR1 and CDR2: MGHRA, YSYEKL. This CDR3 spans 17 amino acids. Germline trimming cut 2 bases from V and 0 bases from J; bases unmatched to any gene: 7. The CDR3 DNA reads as TGCGCCAGCAGCCAACGAATTTCTAGCGGCTCCTACAATGAGCAGTTCTTC. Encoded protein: CASSQRISSGSYNEQFF.

Written as DNA, the CDR3 is TGCGCCAGCAGCCAACCTCACCTAGCGGGAGGCACAGATACGCAGTATTTT. Amino acid sequence: CASSQPHLAGGTDTQYF. This chain links TRBV4-1 with TRBJ2-3; 10 bases map to TRBD2. The CDR3 is made up of 17 amino acids. Losses at the gene ends were 2 bases for V and 1 base for J; bases not matched to a gene: 6. Germline-derived CDR1 and CDR2 are MGHRA and YSYEKL.

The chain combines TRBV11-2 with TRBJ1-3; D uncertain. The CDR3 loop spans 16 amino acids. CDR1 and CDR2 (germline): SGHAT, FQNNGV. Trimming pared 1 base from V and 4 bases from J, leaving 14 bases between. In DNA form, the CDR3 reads TGTGCCAGCAGCTTAGTTACCCCGGAGGAAGGAAACACCATATATTTT. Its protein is CASSLVTPEEGNTIYF.

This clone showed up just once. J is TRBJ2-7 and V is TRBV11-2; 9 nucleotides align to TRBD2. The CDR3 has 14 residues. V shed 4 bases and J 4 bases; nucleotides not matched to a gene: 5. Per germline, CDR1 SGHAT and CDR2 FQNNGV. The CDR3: CASSSAGLAYEQYF. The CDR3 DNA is TGTGCCAGCAGCTCGGCGGGACTAGCTTACGAGCAGTACTTC.

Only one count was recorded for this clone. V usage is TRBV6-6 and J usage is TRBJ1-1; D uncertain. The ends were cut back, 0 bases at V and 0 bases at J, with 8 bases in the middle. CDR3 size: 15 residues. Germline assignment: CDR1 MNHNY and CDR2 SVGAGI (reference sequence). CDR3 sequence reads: CASSYSGVVNTEAFF. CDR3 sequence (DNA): TGTGCCAGCAGTTACTCGGGCGTAGTGAACACTGAAGCTTTCTTT.

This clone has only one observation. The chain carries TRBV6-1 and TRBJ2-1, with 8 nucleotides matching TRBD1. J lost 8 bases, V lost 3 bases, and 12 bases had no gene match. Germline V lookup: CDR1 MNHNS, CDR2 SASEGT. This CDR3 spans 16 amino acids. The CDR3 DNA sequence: TGTGCCAGCAGTGACCCCGCTCCAGGGGGCCACGATGAGCAGTTCTTC. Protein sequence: CASSDPAPGGHDEQFF.

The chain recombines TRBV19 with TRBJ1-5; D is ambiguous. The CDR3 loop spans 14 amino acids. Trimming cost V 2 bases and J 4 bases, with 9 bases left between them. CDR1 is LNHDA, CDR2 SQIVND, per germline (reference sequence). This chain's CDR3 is CASSISRGNQPQHF. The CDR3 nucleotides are TGTGCCAGTAGTATATCGAGAGGAAATCAGCCCCAGCATTTT. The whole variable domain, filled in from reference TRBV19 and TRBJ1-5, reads DGGITQSPKYLFRKEGQNVTLSCEQNLNHDAMYWYRQDPGQGLRLIYYSQIVNDFQKGDIAEGYSVSREKKESFPLTVTSAQKNPTAFYLCASSISRGNQPQHFGDGTRLSIL.

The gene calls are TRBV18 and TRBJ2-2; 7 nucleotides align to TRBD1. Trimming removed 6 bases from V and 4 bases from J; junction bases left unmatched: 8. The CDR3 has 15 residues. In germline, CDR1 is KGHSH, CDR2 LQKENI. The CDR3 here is CASSPTDRSTGELFF. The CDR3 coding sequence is TGTGCCAGCTCGCCGACGGACAGGAGCACCGGGGAGCTGTTTTTT.

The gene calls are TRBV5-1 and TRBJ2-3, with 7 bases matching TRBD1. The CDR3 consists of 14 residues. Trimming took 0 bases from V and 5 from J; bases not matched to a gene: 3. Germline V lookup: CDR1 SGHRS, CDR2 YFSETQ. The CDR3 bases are TGCGCCAGCAGCTTGGGTGGGACAGAAGATACGCAGTATTTT. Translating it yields CASSLGGTEDTQYF.

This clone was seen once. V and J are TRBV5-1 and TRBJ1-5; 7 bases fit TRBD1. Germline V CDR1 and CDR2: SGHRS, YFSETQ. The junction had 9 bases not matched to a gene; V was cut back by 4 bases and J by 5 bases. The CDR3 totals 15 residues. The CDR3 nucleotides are TGCGCCAGCAGCCTGGGGACAGCGGGAGATCAGCCCCAGCATTTT. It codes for CASSLGTAGDQPQHF.

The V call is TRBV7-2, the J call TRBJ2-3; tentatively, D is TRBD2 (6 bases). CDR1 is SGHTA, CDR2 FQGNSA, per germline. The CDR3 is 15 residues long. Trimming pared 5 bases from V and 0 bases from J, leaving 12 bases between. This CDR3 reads CASSLSGTSTDTQYF. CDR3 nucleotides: TGTGCCAGCAGCCTATCCGGGACTAGCACAGATACGCAGTATTTT.

The CDR3 bases are TGTGCCAGCAGCTTACCCACATTCTACGAGCAGTACTTC. Encoded protein: CASSLPTFYEQYF. The chain recombines TRBV11-2 with TRBJ2-7; D not resolved. Per the germline V gene, CDR1 is SGHAT and CDR2 is FQNNGV. Trimming removed 2 bases from V and 3 bases from J, with 8 bases in between. The CDR3 consists of 13 residues.

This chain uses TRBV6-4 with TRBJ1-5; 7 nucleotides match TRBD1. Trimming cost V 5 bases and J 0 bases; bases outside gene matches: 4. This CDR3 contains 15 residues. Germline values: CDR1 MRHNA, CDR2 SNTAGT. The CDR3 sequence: CASSRDRASNQPQHF. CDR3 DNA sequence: TGTGCCAGCAGTAGGGACAGAGCTAGCAATCAGCCCCAGCATTTT.

CDR3 in DNA: TGTGCCAGCAGCGGACGGCTAGCGGGGGGCCCCGGGGGCGTGGTGGATACGCAGTATTTT. As protein: CASSGRLAGGPGGVVDTQYF. V usage is TRBV27 and J usage is TRBJ2-3; TRBD2 agrees at 11 bases. Unmatched junction bases numbered 23, after V lost 6 bases and J lost 6 bases. CDR1 and CDR2 (germline): MNHEY, SMNVEV (reference sequence). This CDR3 has 20 amino acids.

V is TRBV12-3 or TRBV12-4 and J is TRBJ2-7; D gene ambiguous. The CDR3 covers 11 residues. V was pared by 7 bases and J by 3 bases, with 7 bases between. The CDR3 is CASTSSYEQYF. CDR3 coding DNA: TGTGCCAGCACCTCGAGCTACGAGCAGTACTTC.

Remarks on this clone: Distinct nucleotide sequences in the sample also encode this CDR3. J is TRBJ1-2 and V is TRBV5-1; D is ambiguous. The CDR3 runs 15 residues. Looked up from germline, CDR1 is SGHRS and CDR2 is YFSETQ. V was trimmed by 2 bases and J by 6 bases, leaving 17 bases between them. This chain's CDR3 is CASSFNEGTLNGYTF. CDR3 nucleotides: TGCGCCAGCAGCTTCAACGAGGGCACCCTCAATGGCTACACCTTC.

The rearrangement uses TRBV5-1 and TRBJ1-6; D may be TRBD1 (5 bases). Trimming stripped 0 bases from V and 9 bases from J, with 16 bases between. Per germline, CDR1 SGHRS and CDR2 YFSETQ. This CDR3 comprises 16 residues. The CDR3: CASSLAPATTGSPLHF. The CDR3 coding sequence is TGCGCCAGCAGCTTGGCCCCAGCTACAACAGGTTCACCCCTCCACTTT. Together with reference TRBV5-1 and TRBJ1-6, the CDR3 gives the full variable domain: KAGVTQTPRYLIKTRGQQVTLSCSPISGHRSVSWYQQTPGQGLQFLFEYFSETQRNKGNFPGRFSGRQFSNSRSEMNVSTLELGDSALYLCASSLAPATTGSPLHFGNGTRLTVT.

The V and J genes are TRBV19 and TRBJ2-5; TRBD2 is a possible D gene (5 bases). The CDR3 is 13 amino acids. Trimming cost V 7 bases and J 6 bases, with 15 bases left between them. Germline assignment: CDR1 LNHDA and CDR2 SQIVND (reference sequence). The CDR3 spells CASTPEGSQTQYF. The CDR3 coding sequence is TGTGCCAGTACCCCCGAGGGATCGCAGACCCAGTACTTC.

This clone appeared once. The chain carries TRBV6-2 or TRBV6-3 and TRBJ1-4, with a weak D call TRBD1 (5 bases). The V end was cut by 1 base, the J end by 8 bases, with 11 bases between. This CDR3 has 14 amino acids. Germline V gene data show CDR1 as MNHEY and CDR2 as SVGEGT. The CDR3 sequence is CASSYYAGQEKLFF. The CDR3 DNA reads TGTGCCAGCAGTTACTACGCAGGGCAGGAAAAACTGTTTTTT.

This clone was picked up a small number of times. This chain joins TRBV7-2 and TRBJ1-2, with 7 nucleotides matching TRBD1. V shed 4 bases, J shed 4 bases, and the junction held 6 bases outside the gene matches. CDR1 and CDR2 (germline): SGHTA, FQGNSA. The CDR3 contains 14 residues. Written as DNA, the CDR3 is TGTGCCAGCAGCTCCCACAGGGGCTCCTATGGCTACACCTTC. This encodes CASSSHRGSYGYTF.

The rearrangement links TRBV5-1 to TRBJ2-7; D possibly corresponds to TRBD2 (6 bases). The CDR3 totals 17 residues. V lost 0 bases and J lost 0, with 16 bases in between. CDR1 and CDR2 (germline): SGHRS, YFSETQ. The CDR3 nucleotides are TGCGCCAGCAGCTTGGGGAGTAGCGGAACCCCCTCCTACGAGCAGTACTTC. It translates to CASSLGSSGTPSYEQYF.

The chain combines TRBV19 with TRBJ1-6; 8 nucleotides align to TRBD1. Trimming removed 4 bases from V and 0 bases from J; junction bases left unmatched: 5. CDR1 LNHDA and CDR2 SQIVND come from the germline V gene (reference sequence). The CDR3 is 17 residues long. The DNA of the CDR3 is TGTGCCAGTAGTAAACGGGACAGGTTCTCCTATAATTCACCCCTCCACTTT. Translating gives CASSKRDRFSYNSPLHF.

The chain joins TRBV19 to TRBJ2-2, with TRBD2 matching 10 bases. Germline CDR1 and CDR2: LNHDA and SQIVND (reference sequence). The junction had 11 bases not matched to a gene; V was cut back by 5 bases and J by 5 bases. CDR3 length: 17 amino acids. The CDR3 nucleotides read TGTGCCAGTAGTTCTAGCGGGAGTTACGCTTTTACCGGGGAGCTGTTTTTT. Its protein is CASSSSGSYAFTGELFF.